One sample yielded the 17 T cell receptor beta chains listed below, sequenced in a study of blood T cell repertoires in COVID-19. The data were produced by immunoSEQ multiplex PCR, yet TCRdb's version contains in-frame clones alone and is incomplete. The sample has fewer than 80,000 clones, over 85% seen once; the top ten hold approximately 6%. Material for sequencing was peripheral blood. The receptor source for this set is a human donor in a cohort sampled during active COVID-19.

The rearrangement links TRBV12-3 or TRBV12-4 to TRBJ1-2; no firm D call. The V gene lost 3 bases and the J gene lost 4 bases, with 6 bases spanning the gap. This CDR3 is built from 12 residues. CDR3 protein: CASSFAGYGYTF. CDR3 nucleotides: TGTGCCAGCAGTTTCGCAGGCTATGGCTACACCTTC.

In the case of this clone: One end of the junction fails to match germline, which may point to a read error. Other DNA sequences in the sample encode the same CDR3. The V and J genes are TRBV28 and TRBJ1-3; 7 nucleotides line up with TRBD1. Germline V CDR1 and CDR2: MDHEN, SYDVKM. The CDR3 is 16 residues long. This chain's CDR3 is CASIQGPGGSGNTIYF. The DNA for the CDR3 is TGTGCCAGCATCCAGGGGCCAGGGGGTTCTGGAAACACCATATACTTT.

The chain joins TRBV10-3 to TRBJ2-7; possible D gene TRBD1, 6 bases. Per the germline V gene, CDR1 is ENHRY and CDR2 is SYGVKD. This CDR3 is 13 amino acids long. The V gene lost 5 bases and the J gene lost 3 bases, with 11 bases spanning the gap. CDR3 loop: CAISPGDNYEQYF. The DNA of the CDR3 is TGTGCCATCAGTCCCGGGGACAACTACGAGCAGTACTTC.

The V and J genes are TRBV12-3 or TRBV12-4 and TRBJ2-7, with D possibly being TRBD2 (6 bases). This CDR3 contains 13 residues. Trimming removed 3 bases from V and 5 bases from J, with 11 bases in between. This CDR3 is CASSLAGGNEQYF. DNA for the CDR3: TGTGCCAGCAGTTTGGCAGGAGGGAACGAGCAGTACTTC.

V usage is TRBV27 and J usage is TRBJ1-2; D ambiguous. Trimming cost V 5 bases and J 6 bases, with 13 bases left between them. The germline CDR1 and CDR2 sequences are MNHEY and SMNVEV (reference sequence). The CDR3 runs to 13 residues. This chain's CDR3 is CASSPPGRNGYTF. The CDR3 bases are TGTGCCAGCAGTCCCCCGGGGAGGAATGGCTACACCTTC.

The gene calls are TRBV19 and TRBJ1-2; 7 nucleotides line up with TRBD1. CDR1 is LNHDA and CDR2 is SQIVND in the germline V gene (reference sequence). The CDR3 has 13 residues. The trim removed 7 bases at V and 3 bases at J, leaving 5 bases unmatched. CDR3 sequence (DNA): TGTGCCAGTACTCAGGGGGTCTACTATGGCTACACCTTC. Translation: CASTQGVYYGYTF.

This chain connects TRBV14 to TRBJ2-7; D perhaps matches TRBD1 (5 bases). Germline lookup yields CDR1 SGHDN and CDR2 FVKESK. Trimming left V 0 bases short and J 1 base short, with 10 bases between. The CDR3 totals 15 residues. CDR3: CASSQDWTLSYEQYF. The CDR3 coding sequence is TGTGCCAGCAGCCAAGATTGGACACTATCCTACGAGCAGTACTTC. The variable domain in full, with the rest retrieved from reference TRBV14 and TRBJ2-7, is EAGVTQFPSHSVIEKGQTVTLRCDPISGHDNLYWYRRVMGKEIKFLLHFVKESKQDESGMPNNRFLAERTGGTYSTLKVQPAELEDSGVYFCASSQDWTLSYEQYFGPGTRLTVT.

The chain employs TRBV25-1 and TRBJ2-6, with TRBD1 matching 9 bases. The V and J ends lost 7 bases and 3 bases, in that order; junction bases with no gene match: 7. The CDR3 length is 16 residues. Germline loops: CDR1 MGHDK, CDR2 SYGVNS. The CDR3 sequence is CASKPQGANGANVLTF. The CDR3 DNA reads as TGTGCCAGCAAACCACAGGGGGCTAATGGGGCCAACGTCCTGACTTTC. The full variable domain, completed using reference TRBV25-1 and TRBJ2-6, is EADIYQTPRYLVIGTGKKITLECSQTMGHDKMYWYQQDPGMELHLIHYSYGVNSTEKGDLSSESTVSRIRTEHFPLTLESARPSHTSQYLCASKPQGANGANVLTFGAGSRLTVL.

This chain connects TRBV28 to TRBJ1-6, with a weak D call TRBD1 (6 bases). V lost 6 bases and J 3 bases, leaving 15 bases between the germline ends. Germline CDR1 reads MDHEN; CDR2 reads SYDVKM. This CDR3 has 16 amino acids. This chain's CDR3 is CASSPGEGHYNSPLHF. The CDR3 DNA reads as TGTGCCAGCAGCCCTGGTGAGGGACACTATAATTCACCCCTCCACTTT. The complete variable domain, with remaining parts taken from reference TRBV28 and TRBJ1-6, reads DVKVTQSSRYLVKRTGEKVFLECVQDMDHENMFWYRQDPGLGLRLIYFSYDVKMKEKGDIPEGYSVSREKKERFSLILESASTNQTSMYLCASSPGEGHYNSPLHFGNGTRLTVT.

DNA of the CDR3: TGTGCCAGCAGCAATAGCGGGGAGGCGGGGCGTACGCAGTATTTT. This sequence encodes CASSNSGEAGRTQYF. V and J are TRBV3-1 (or the pseudogene TRBV3-2) and TRBJ2-3; 8 bases match TRBD2. Germline V gene sequence: CDR1 LGHDT, CDR2 YNNKEL (reference sequence). The CDR3 contains 15 residues. V lost 5 bases to trimming and J lost 8 bases; unmatched junction nucleotides: 12.

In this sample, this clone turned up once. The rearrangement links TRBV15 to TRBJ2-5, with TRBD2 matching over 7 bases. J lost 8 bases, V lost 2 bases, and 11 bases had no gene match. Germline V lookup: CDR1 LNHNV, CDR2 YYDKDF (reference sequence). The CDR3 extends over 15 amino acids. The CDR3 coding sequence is TGTGCCACCAGCAGACACCCGGGACTACCAGTCACCCAGTACTTC. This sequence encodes CATSRHPGLPVTQYF.

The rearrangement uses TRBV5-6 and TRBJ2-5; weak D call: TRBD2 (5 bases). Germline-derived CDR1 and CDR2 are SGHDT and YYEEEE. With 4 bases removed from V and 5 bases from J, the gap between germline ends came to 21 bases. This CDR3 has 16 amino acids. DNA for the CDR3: TGTGCCAGCAGCACCCCACTAGGTGCGGATTTGGAGACCCAGTACTTC. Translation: CASSTPLGADLETQYF.

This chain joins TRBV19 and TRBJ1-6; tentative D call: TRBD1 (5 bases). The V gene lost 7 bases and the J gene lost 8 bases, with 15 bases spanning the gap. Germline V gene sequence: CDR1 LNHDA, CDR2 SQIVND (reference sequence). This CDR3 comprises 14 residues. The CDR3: CASTDQGPDSPLHF. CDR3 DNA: TGTGCCAGTACCGACCAGGGCCCTGATTCACCCCTCCACTTT.

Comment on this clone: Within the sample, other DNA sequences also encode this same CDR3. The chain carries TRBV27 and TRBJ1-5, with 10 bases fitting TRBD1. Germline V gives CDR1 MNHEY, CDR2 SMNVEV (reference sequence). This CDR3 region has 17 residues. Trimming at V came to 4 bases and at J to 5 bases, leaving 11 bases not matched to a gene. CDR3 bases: TGTGCCAGCAGTTCCGGACAGGGGGTATCCCTTTATCAGCCCCAGCATTTT. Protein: CASSSGQGVSLYQPQHF.

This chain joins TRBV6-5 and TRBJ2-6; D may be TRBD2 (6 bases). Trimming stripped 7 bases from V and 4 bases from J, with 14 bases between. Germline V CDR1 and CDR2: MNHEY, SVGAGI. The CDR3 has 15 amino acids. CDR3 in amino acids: CASTLGGLGANVLTF. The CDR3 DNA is TGTGCCAGCACCCTGGGGGGTCTGGGGGCCAACGTCCTGACTTTC.

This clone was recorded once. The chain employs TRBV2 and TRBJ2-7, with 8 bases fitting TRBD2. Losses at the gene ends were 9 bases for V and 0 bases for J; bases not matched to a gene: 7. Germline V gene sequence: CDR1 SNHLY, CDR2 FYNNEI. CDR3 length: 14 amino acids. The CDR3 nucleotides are TGTGCCAGTTTGGAGGGACTAGTCTCCTACGAGCAGTACTTC. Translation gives CASLEGLVSYEQYF. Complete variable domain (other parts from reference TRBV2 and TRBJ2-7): EPEVTQTPSHQVTQMGQEVILRCVPISNHLYFYWYRQILGQKVEFLVSFYNNEISEKSEIFDDQFSVERPDGSNFTLKIRSTKLEDSAMYFCASLEGLVSYEQYFGPGTRLTVT.

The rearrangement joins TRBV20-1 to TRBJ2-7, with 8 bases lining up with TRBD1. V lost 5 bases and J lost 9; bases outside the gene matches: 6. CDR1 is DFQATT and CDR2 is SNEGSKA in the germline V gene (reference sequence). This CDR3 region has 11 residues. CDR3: CSAGQGNRQYF. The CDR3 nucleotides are TGCAGTGCTGGACAGGGAAACAGGCAGTACTTC.